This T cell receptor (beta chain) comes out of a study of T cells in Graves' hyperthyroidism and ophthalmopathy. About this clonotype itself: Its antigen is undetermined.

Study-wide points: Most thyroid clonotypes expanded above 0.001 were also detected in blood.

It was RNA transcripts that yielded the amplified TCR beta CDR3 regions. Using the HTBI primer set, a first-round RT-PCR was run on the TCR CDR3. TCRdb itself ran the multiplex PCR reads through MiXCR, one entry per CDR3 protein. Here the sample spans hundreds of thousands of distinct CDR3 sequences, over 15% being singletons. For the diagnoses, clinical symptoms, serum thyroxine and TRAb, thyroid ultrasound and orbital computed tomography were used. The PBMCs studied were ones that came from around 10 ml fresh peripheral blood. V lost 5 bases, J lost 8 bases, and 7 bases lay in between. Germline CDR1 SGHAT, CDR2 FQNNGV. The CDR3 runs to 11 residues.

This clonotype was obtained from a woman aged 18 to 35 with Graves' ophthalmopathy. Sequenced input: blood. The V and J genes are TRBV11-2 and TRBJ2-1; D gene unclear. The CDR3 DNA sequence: TGTGCCAGCAGCACCAGCCATGAGCAGTTCTTC. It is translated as CASSTSHEQFF. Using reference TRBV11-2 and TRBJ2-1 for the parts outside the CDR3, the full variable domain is EAGVAQSPRYKIIEKRQSVAFWCNPISGHATLYWYQQILGQGPKLLIQFQNNGVVDDSQLPKDRFSAERLKGVDSTLKIQPAKLEDSAVYLCASSTSHEQFFGPGTRLTVL.